Sequencing of this T cell receptor beta chain was carried out in a study of low-dose radiotherapy and immunotherapy resistance in tumors. With TRAV- and TRBV-specific primers, first-strand cDNA was made, covering the alpha and beta chains. The TCRs were subjected to amplification over about 20 PCR cycles employing a constant-region primer in conjunction with a V-primer adapter. TCRdb called the reads again in MiXCR, with one record for every CDR3 protein. The sample records about 15,000 distinct CDR3 sequences, roughly 60% being singletons. This receptor was taken from a human donor with advanced metastatic prostate, ovarian, gallbladder or colorectal cancer (not recorded which). This table probably holds off-target reads from a library built for another chain.

The CDR3 loop is CASSVAGRAAGANVLTF. CDR3 nucleotides: TGTGCCAGCAGCGTAGCCGGGAGGGCCGCCGGGGCCAACGTCCTGACTTTC. This chain uses TRBV9 with TRBJ2-6; 8 bases map to TRBD2. CDR3 length: 17 amino acids. Germline CDR1 SGDLS, CDR2 YYNGEE. Unmatched junction bases numbered 6, after V lost 0 bases and J lost 4 bases.